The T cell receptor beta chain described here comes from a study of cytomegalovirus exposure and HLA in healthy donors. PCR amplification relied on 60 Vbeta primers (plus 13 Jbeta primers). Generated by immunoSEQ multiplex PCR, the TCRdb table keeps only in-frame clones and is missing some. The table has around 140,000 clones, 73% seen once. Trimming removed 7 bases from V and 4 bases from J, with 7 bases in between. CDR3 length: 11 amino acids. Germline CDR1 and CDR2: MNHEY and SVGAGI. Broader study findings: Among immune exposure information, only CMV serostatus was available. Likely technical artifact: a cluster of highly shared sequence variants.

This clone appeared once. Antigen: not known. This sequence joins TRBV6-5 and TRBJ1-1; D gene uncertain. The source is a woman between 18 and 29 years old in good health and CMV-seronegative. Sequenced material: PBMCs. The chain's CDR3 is CASTFGTEAFF. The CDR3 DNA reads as TGTGCCAGCACCTTCGGCACTGAAGCTTTCTTT.